These 28 T cell receptor beta chains were sequenced from one sample in a study of T cell responses to AZD1222 COVID-19 vaccine listed by TCRdb under 2021. The time point label for this specimen denotes: baseline before first vaccination. Receptor libraries were prepared by the immunoSEQ multiplex PCR assay. Entries here come from immuneACCESS through TCRdb and include only in-frame sequences with V and J called. Some clones fail to appear in such tables; in the studies checked, an unresolved V gene covers under half of the shortfall, and the cause of the remainder is unknown. This sample comprises 110,000 to 150,000 clones, around nine tenths of them detected only once. The top ten clones comprise more than 3% of the sample. The source was peripheral blood, collected on day 0 of AZD1222 vaccination. The receptor set was obtained from an adult in good health.

The chain has TRBV15 and TRBJ1-1; D is possibly TRBD1 (6 bases). The germline V gene has CDR1 LNHNV and CDR2 YYDKDF (reference sequence). CDR3 length equals 14 residues. V was clipped by 0 bases and J by 5 bases, with 10 bases between them. CDR3 DNA sequence: TGTGCCACCAGCAGAGATGGGAGGGGGACTGAAGCTTTCTTT. This sequence encodes CATSRDGRGTEAFF.

The chain uses TRBV7-2 and TRBJ1-3; 7 bases match TRBD1. J lost 3 bases, V lost 5 bases, and 13 bases had no gene match. This CDR3 region has 17 residues. Germline V lookup: CDR1 SGHTA, CDR2 FQGNSA. CDR3 nucleotides: TGTGCCAGCAGCCCCCCGAAGGGCAGGGGGGATGGAAACACCATATATTTT. It is translated as CASSPPKGRGDGNTIYF.

This chain connects TRBV6-5 to TRBJ2-2; TRBD1 aligns across 9 bases. The germline V gene encodes CDR1 MNHEY and CDR2 SVGAGI. The V segment lost 7 bases and the J segment 5 bases; nucleotides outside the gene matches: 8. The CDR3 covers 15 residues. As DNA, the CDR3 is TGTGCCAGCAAAGTCGGGACAGGGAAGACCGGGGAGCTGTTTTTT. As protein: CASKVGTGKTGELFF.

The chain has TRBV19 and TRBJ2-4; D is uncertain. Germline V CDR1 and CDR2: LNHDA, SQIVND (reference sequence). This CDR3 spans 14 amino acids. The V gene lost 6 bases and the J gene lost 0 bases, with 9 bases spanning the gap. The CDR3, as DNA: TGTGCCAGTAGAGATACGATAGCCAAAAACATTCAGTACTTC. Its protein is CASRDTIAKNIQYF.

The chain combines TRBV5-5 with TRBJ1-1; D remains unclear. The CDR3 is made up of 13 amino acids. V dropped 4 bases and J dropped 4 bases, with 11 bases sitting between them. CDR1 is SGHKS, CDR2 YYEKEE, per germline (reference sequence). This CDR3 reads CASSKEVGTEAFF. CDR3 sequence (DNA): TGTGCCAGCAGCAAAGAGGTGGGCACTGAAGCTTTCTTT.

The V and J genes are TRBV6-1 and TRBJ2-2; either TRBD1 or TRBD2 may supply D (5 bases each). CDR1 and CDR2 from the germline V gene are MNHNS and SASEGT. V dropped 3 bases and J dropped 6 bases, with 14 bases sitting between them. The CDR3 loop spans 15 amino acids. The CDR3 DNA reads as TGTGCCAGCAGTGATCGGCGAGGGGACGCCGGGGAGCTGTTTTTT. Its translation: CASSDRRGDAGELFF.

V and J are TRBV6-5 and TRBJ1-4, with 9 nucleotides matching TRBD1. This CDR3 has 14 amino acids. Germline V lookup: CDR1 MNHEY, CDR2 SVGAGI. V lost 8 bases and J lost 10; bases outside the gene matches: 11. CDR3 amino acids: CASGTWTGERKLFF. The CDR3 nucleotides read TGTGCCAGCGGAACTTGGACAGGGGAGAGAAAACTGTTTTTT.

The V and J genes are TRBV6-6 and TRBJ2-1, with D possibly being TRBD1 (6 bases). In germline, CDR1 is MNHNY, CDR2 SVGAGI (reference sequence). The CDR3 extends over 13 amino acids. V shed 10 bases and J shed 7 bases, with 17 bases lying between them. Written as DNA, the CDR3 is TGTGCCACCCGGACAGATCTTGCTAATGAGCAGTTCTTC. Amino acid sequence: CATRTDLANEQFF.

This clone was found once. The CDR3 loop reads CASSLKGNLGQGNGYTF. For the CDR3, the DNA is TGTGCCAGCAGCTTAAAAGGAAACCTAGGACAGGGGAATGGCTACACCTTC. The rearrangement joins TRBV11-2 to TRBJ1-2, with 9 bases identical to TRBD1. The CDR3 loop spans 17 amino acids. Germline V CDR1 and CDR2: SGHAT, FQNNGV. Trimming at V came to 2 bases and at J to 6 bases, leaving 13 bases not matched to a gene. The entire variable domain, with the rest obtained from reference TRBV11-2 and TRBJ1-2, is as follows: EAGVAQSPRYKIIEKRQSVAFWCNPISGHATLYWYQQILGQGPKLLIQFQNNGVVDDSQLPKDRFSAERLKGVDSTLKIQPAKLEDSAVYLCASSLKGNLGQGNGYTFGSGTRLTVV.

The chain links TRBV6-5 to TRBJ1-2; D perhaps matches TRBD1 (6 bases). The ends were cut back, 5 bases at V and 8 bases at J, with 15 bases in the middle. Germline V gene lookup returns CDR1 MNHEY and CDR2 SVGAGI. The CDR3 is made up of 13 amino acids. The CDR3 protein is CASSRGEGQGYTF. The CDR3 nucleotides read TGTGCCAGCAGTAGGGGGGAAGGTCAAGGCTACACCTTC.

This clone was observed a single time. The V gene is TRBV5-4, the J gene TRBJ2-7, with D perhaps TRBD1 (6 bases). This CDR3 is built from 16 residues. Germline CDR1 SGHNT, CDR2 YYREEE (reference sequence). Trimming removed 0 bases from V and 2 bases from J, with 15 bases in between. DNA for the CDR3: TGTGCCAGCAGCTTGGAAGGCGGACAGTCCACCTACGAGCAGTACTTC. Its translation: CASSLEGGQSTYEQYF. The full variable domain, in which reference TRBV5-4 and TRBJ2-7 provide the parts outside the CDR3, is ETGVTQSPTHLIKTRGQQVTLRCSSQSGHNTVSWYQQALGQGPQFIFQYYREEENGRGNFPPRFSGLQFPNYSSELNVNALELDDSALYLCASSLEGGQSTYEQYFGPGTRLTVT.

The rearrangement joins TRBV5-1 to TRBJ1-1; no reliable D call. The CDR3 has 15 residues. The germline V and J ends were trimmed by 0 bases and 1 base, with 10 bases remaining between them. Germline CDR1 reads SGHRS; CDR2 reads YFSETQ. Here the CDR3 DNA reads TGCGCCAGCAGCTTGGTGACATCGAAGAACACTGAAGCTTTCTTT. Translated, it gives CASSLVTSKNTEAFF. Full variable domain (missing parts from reference TRBV5-1 and TRBJ1-1): KAGVTQTPRYLIKTRGQQVTLSCSPISGHRSVSWYQQTPGQGLQFLFEYFSETQRNKGNFPGRFSGRQFSNSRSEMNVSTLELGDSALYLCASSLVTSKNTEAFFGQGTRLTVV.

The chain recombines TRBV27 with TRBJ1-1; D is perhaps TRBD1 (5 bases). The germline CDR1 and CDR2 sequences are MNHEY and SMNVEV (reference sequence). The CDR3 contains 13 residues. V lost 8 bases to trimming and J lost 5 bases, with 15 bases between them. CDR3 residues: CASRSSGRTEAFF. The CDR3 region has the DNA TGTGCCAGCCGATCATCAGGGCGAACTGAAGCTTTCTTT.

CDR3 nucleotide sequence: TGTGCCAGCAGCCAAGATAGCAGGGGGACTGAAAAACTGTTTTTT. Its translation is CASSQDSRGTEKLFF. The rearrangement uses TRBV3-1 (or the pseudogene TRBV3-2) and TRBJ1-4; TRBD1 aligns across 7 bases. The CDR3 spans 15 residues. Germline loops: CDR1 LGHDT, CDR2 YNNKEL (reference sequence). Germline trimming cut 0 bases from V and 7 bases from J; bases unmatched to any gene: 5.

The CDR3 sequence: CASSYRGQTVYGYTF. The DNA for the CDR3 is TGTGCCAGCAGTTACAGGGGACAGACGGTCTATGGCTACACCTTC. The V and J genes are TRBV6-5 and TRBJ1-2; 7 bases line up with TRBD1. The CDR3 length is 15 residues. Looked up from germline, CDR1 is MNHEY and CDR2 is SVGAGI. V dropped 2 bases and J dropped 4; count of bases not matched to a gene: 7.

The rearrangement uses TRBV11-2 and TRBJ1-2; D ambiguous. V was cut by 1 base and J by 6 bases, with 9 bases left in between. Germline V CDR1 and CDR2: SGHAT, FQNNGV. The CDR3 spans 13 residues. The CDR3 sequence: CASSLGGLDGYTF. The DNA of the CDR3 is TGTGCCAGCAGCTTAGGAGGGTTGGATGGCTACACCTTC.

V gene TRBV4-1 combines with J gene TRBJ1-3; D unclear. CDR3 length: 16 residues. Germline CDR1 reads MGHRA; CDR2 reads YSYEKL. V lost 3 bases and J 4 bases, leaving 16 bases between the germline ends. The CDR3 sequence: CASSHLLQGAGNTIYF. Here the CDR3 DNA reads TGCGCCAGCAGCCATCTTCTGCAAGGCGCGGGAAACACCATATATTTT.

This chain links TRBV6-5 with TRBJ2-7, with D uncertain. Germline V gene lookup returns CDR1 MNHEY and CDR2 SVGAGI. V was pared by 11 bases and J by 2 bases, with 16 bases between. This CDR3 has 13 residues. In nucleotides, the CDR3 is TGTGCCGGTGGTCTTGAAACAACCTACGAGCAGTACTTC. Residues: CAGGLETTYEQYF.

The rearrangement uses TRBV3-1 (or the pseudogene TRBV3-2) and TRBJ1-3; D not resolved. The germline V and J ends were trimmed by 4 bases and 6 bases, with 16 bases remaining between them. Germline loops: CDR1 LGHDT, CDR2 YNNKEL (reference sequence). This CDR3 spans 15 amino acids. As DNA, the CDR3 is TGTGCCAGCAGCCCGTACCTAAGCGTCGAAAACACCATATATTTT. The encoded protein is CASSPYLSVENTIYF.

The chain has TRBV24-1 and TRBJ2-3, with 7 bases matching TRBD1. Germline V CDR1 and CDR2: KGHDR, SFDVKD. Unmatched junction bases numbered 7, after V lost 3 bases and J lost 2 bases. CDR3 length: 16 residues. The CDR3 nucleotides read TGTGCCACCAGTGATCTCACAGGGGACCCCACAGATACGCAGTATTTT. It yields the protein CATSDLTGDPTDTQYF.

The chain carries TRBV6-5 and TRBJ1-6; tentative D call: TRBD1 (6 bases). CDR3 length equals 12 residues. Looked up from germline, CDR1 is MNHEY and CDR2 is SVGAGI. The V end lost 7 bases, the J end lost 9 bases, and 10 bases lay between the germline ends. CDR3 sequence reads: CASTRGGSPLHF. The DNA for the CDR3 is TGTGCCAGCACCCGAGGGGGTTCACCCCTCCACTTT.

J is TRBJ2-3 and V is TRBV28, with D maybe TRBD2 (6 bases). Looked up from germline, CDR1 is MDHEN and CDR2 is SYDVKM. There are 14 residues in the CDR3. V was trimmed by 7 bases and J by 3 bases, leaving 14 bases between them. This CDR3 is CASTPGGRTDTQYF. CDR3 sequence (DNA): TGTGCCAGCACCCCTGGTGGGAGGACAGATACGCAGTATTTT.

This clone has a single count. V usage is TRBV28 and J usage is TRBJ2-7, with D maybe TRBD1 (5 bases). Looked up from germline, CDR1 is MDHEN and CDR2 is SYDVKM. The CDR3 has 13 residues. Trimming removed 7 bases from V and 6 bases from J, with 16 bases in between. The chain's CDR3 is CASTDPQGAEQYF. The CDR3 bases are TGTGCCAGCACCGACCCCCAGGGCGCCGAGCAGTACTTC.

The CDR3 nucleotides read TGTGCCAGCAGCTTGGGACAGGGGTCCTACGAGCAGTACTTC. Protein product: CASSLGQGSYEQYF. The chain uses TRBV5-6 and TRBJ2-7; 8 positions agree with TRBD1. The CDR3 contains 14 residues. Germline V gene sequence: CDR1 SGHDT, CDR2 YYEEEE. V trimming: 0 bases; J trimming: 1 base; junction bases outside the gene matches: 0. The whole variable domain, filled in from reference TRBV5-6 and TRBJ2-7, reads DAGVTQSPTHLIKTRGQQVTLRCSPKSGHDTVSWYQQALGQGPQFIFQYYEEEERQRGNFPDRFSGHQFPNYSSELNVNALLLGDSALYLCASSLGQGSYEQYFGPGTRLTVT.

The V gene is TRBV10-2, the J gene TRBJ2-7; D gene ambiguous. Germline V gene data show CDR1 as WSHSY and CDR2 as SAAADI. The germline V and J ends were trimmed by 7 bases and 4 bases, with 5 bases remaining between them. This CDR3 comprises 10 residues. The CDR3 here is CASNRYEQYF. In DNA, the CDR3 is TGCGCCAGCAATCGTTACGAGCAGTACTTC.

The chain carries TRBV10-3 and TRBJ2-2, with D perhaps matching TRBD1 (5 bases). The CDR3 length is 13 residues. From germline, CDR1 is ENHRY and CDR2 SYGVKD. Trimming removed 5 bases at V and 6 bases at J, with 10 bases between. The CDR3, as DNA: TGTGCCATCAGTCAACAGGTAGCCGGGGAGCTGTTTTTT. Its protein is CAISQQVAGELFF.

This clone was found once. The chain is built from TRBV19 and TRBJ2-1; D unclear. The CDR3 consists of 13 residues. Between the trimmed V and J ends, which lost 3 bases and 4 bases, there was a span of 7 bases. The germline V gene has CDR1 LNHDA and CDR2 SQIVND (reference sequence). The CDR3 here is CASSIGRYNEQFF. CDR3 DNA: TGTGCCAGTAGTATCGGACGTTACAATGAGCAGTTCTTC.

This chain connects TRBV9 to TRBJ1-1; unclear D gene. The V gene lost 0 bases and the J gene lost 5 bases, with 8 bases spanning the gap. This CDR3 is 13 amino acids long. Germline V gene sequence: CDR1 SGDLS, CDR2 YYNGEE. CDR3 sequence: CASSVDGLTEAFF. The CDR3 coding sequence is TGTGCCAGCAGCGTAGACGGTCTAACTGAAGCTTTCTTT.